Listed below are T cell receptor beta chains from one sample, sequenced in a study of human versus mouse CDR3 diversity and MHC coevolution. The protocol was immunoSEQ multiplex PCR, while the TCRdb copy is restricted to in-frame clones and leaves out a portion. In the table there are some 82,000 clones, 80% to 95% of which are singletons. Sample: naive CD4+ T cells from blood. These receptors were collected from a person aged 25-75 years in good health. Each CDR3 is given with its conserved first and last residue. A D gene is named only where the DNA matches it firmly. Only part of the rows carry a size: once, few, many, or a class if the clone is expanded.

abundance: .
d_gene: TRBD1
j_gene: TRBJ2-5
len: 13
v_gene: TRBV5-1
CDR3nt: TGCGCCAGCAGCGGGGACAGGGCAGAGACCCAGTACTTC
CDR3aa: CASSGDRAETQYF

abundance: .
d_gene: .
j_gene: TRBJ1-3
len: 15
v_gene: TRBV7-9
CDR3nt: TGTGCCAGCAGCTTCGGGGTTACCTCTGGAAACACCATATATTTT
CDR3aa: CASSFGVTSGNTIYF

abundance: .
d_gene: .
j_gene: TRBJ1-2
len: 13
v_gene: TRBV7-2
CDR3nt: TGTGCCAGCAGCTTATACATGGACTATGGCTACACCTTC
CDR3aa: CASSLYMDYGYTF

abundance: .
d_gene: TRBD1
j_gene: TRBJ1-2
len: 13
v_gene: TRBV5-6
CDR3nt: TGTGCCAGCAGCTTCTGGGGACAGGGAGGATACACCTTC
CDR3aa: CASSFWGQGGYTF

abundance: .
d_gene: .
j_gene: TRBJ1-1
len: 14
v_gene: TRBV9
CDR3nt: TGTGCCAGCAGCGTAGGTGTCGGTGCTACTGAAGCTTTCTTT
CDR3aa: CASSVGVGATEAFF

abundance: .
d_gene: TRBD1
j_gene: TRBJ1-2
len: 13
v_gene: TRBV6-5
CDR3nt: TGTGCCAGCAGCGACGGACAGGCCTATGGCTACACCTTC
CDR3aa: CASSDGQAYGYTF

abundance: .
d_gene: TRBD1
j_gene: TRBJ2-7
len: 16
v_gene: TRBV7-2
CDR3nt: TGTGCCAGCAGCTTAGGGGGGACAGGGATTCCCTACGAGCAGTACTTC
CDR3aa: CASSLGGTGIPYEQYF

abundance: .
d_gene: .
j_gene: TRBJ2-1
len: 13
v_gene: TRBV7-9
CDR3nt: TGTGCCAGCAGCCCGAACACAGGGAGAGAGCAGTTCTTC
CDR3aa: CASSPNTGREQFF

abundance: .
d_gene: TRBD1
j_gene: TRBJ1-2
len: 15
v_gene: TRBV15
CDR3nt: TGTGCCACCAGCAGGCCCACAGACAGGGTCTATGGCTACACCTTC
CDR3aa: CATSRPTDRVYGYTF

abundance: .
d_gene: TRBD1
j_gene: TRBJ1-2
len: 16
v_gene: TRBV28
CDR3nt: TGTGCCAGCAGTCCGGGACAGTTTGCTTATAACTATGGCTACACCTTC
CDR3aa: CASSPGQFAYNYGYTF

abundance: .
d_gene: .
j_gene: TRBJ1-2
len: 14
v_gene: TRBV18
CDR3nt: TGTGCCAGCTCACCACGATCGTTAGAGGAGGGCTACACCTTC
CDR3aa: CASSPRSLEEGYTF

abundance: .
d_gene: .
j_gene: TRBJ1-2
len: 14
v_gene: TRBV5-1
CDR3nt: TGCGCCAGCAGCCCCCAAACACAGAACTATGGCTACACCTTC
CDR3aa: CASSPQTQNYGYTF

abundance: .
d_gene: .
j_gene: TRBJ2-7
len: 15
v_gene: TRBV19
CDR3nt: TGTGCCAGTAGTATATCGCAGGGCCTCTCCTACGAGCAGTACTTC
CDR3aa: CASSISQGLSYEQYF

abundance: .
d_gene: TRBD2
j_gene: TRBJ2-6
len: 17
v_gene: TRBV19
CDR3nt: TGTGCCAGTACCGGACTAGCGGGAGAATCCGGGGCCAACGTCCTGACTTTC
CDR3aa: CASTGLAGESGANVLTF

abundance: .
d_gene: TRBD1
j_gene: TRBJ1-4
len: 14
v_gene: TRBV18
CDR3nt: TGTGCCAGCTCACCAGGGACAGGGGGAGAAAAACTGTTTTTT
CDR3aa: CASSPGTGGEKLFF

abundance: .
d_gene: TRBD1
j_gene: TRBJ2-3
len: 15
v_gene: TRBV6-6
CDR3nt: TGTGCCAGCAGCGGGACAGGGCTGGGAACAGATACGCAGTATTTT
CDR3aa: CASSGTGLGTDTQYF

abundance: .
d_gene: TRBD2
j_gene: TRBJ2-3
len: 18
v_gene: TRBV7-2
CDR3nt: TGTGCCAGCAGCTTAGCCCCCTCACTAGCGGGAGAAGGCGCTACGCAGTATTTT
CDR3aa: CASSLAPSLAGEGATQYF

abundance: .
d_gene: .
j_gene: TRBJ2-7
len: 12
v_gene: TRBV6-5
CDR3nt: TGTGCCAGCAGGGACAGCTCCTACGAGCAGTACTTC
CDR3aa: CASRDSSYEQYF

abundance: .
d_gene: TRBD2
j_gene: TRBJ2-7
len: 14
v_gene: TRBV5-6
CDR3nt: TGTGCCAGCAGTCCTAGCGGGAACGGCTACGAGCAGTACTTC
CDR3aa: CASSPSGNGYEQYF

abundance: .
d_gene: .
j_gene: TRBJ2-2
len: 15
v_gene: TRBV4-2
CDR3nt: TGTGCCAGCAACCCGCGAAACGGGTACACCGGGGAGCTGTTTTTT
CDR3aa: CASNPRNGYTGELFF

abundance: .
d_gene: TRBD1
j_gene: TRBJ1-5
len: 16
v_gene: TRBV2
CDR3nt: TGTGCCAGCAGTGCCGCTATGGGACAGGGAGGTCAGCCCCAGCATTTT
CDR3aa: CASSAAMGQGGQPQHF

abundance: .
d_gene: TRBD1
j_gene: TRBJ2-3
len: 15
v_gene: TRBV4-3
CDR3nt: TGCGCCAGCAGCCAAGGGACAGGGGGCACAGATACGCAGTATTTT
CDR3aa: CASSQGTGGTDTQYF

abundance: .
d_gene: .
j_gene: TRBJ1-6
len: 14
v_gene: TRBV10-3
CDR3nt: TGTGCCATCAGTGAGTCGGAGGATAATTCACCCCTCCACTTT
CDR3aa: CAISESEDNSPLHF

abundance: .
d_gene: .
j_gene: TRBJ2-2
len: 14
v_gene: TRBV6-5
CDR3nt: TGTGCCAGCAGCCCGACAGGGAACACCGGGGAGCTGTTTTTT
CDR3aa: CASSPTGNTGELFF

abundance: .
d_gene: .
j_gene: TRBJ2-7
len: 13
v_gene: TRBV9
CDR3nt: TGTGCCAGCAGCGTGGGTGGGCTGGAAGAGCAGTACTTC
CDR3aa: CASSVGGLEEQYF

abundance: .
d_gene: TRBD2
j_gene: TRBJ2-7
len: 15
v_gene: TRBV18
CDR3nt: TGTGCCAGCTCACCAGAAGCGGGAGGGCTCTACGAGCAGTACTTC
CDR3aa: CASSPEAGGLYEQYF

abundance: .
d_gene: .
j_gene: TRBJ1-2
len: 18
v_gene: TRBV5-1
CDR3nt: TGCGCCAGCACCTCCGATACGACAGCAGGGGACCTGGGCTATGGCTACACCTTC
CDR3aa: CASTSDTTAGDLGYGYTF

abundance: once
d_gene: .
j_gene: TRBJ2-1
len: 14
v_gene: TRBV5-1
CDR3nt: TGCGCCAGCAGCTTGGGGGGAGTGAGCAATGAGCAGTTCTTC
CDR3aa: CASSLGGVSNEQFF

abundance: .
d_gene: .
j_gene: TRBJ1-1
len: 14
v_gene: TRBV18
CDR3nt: TGTGCCAGCTCCCCTCAGGGCACTCACACTGAAGCTTTCTTT
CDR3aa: CASSPQGTHTEAFF

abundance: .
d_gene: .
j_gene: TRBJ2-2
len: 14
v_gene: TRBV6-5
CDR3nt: TGTGCCAGCAGTTACTTCGGGACTCGCGGGGAGCTGTTTTTT
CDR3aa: CASSYFGTRGELFF

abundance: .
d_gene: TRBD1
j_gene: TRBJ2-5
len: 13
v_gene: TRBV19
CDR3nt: TGTGCCAGTAGTATAACAGGGGCCAAGACCCAGTACTTC
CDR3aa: CASSITGAKTQYF

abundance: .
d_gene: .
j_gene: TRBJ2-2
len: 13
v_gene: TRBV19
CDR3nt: TGTGCCAGTAGTATGACCGGGGCCGGGGAGCTGTTTTTT
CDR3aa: CASSMTGAGELFF

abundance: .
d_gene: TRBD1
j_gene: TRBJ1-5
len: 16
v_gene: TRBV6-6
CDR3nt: TGTGCCAGCAGCCGACAGGGGGCGAGAAGCAATCAGCCCCAGCATTTT
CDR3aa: CASSRQGARSNQPQHF

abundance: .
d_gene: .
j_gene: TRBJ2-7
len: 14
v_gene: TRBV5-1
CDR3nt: TGCGCCAGCAGCTTTTCGCAGGGCGCCTACGAGCAGTACTTC
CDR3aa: CASSFSQGAYEQYF

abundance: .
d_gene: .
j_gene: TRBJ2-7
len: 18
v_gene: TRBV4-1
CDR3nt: TGCGCCAGCAGCCAAGATACGACCTTTACGAATACAGTTGGGGAGCAGTACTTC
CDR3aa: CASSQDTTFTNTVGEQYF

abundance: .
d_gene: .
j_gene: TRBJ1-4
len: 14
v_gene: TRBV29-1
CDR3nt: TGCAGCGTTGAAGGGGGGGCAACTAATGAAAAACTGTTTTTT
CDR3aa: CSVEGGATNEKLFF

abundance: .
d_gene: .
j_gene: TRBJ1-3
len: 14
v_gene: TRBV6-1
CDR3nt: TGTGCCAGCAGCGCCGAGCTTATCATCAACACCATATATTTT
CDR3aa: CASSAELIINTIYF

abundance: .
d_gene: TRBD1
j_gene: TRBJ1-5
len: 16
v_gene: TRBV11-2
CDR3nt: TGTGCCAGCAGCCCTCGGACAGGTTTGAGCAATCAGCCCCAGCATTTT
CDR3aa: CASSPRTGLSNQPQHF

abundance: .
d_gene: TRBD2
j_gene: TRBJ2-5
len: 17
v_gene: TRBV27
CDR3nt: TGTGCCAGCAGTGCTGACTGGGCTAGCGGGGGAAGAAAGACCCAGTACTTC
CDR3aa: CASSADWASGGRKTQYF

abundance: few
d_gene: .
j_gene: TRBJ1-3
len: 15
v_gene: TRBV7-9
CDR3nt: TGTGCCAGCAGATCCTACGGGGGAGCTGGAAACACCATATATTTT
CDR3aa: CASRSYGGAGNTIYF

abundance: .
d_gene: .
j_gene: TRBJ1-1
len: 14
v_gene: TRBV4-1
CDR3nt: TGCGCCAGCAGCCAATGGACAGTGATTGGTGAAGCTTTCTTT
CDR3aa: CASSQWTVIGEAFF

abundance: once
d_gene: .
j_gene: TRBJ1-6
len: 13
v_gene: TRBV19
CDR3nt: TGTGCCAGTACGGCACAGAATAATTCACCCCTCCACTTT
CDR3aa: CASTAQNNSPLHF

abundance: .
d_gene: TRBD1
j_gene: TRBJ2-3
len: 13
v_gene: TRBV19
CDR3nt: TGTGCCAGTAGCGACAGGGGTGGAACTACGCAGTATTTT
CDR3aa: CASSDRGGTTQYF

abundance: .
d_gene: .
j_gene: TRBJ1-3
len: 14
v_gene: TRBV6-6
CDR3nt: TGTGCCAGCAGTTATCCGGGCTCTGGAAACACCATATATTTT
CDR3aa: CASSYPGSGNTIYF

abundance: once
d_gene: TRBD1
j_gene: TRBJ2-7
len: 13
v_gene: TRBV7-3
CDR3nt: TGTGCCAGCAGCCCTGACAGGGTCCACGAGCAGTACTTC
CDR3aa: CASSPDRVHEQYF

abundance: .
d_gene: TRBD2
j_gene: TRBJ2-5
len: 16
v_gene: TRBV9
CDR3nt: TGTGCCAGCAGCGTAGATAGCGGGGGGGGCATGGAGACCCAGTACTTC
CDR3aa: CASSVDSGGGMETQYF

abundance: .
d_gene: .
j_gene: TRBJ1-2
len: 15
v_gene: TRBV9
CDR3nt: TGTGCCAGCAGCGTAGCCCCGACAGCTAACTATGGCTACACCTTC
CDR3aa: CASSVAPTANYGYTF

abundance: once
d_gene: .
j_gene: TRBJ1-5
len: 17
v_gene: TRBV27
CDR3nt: TGTGCCAGCAGTTTATCGGGACTTCAGGCCTTCAATCAGCCCCAGCATTTT
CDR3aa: CASSLSGLQAFNQPQHF